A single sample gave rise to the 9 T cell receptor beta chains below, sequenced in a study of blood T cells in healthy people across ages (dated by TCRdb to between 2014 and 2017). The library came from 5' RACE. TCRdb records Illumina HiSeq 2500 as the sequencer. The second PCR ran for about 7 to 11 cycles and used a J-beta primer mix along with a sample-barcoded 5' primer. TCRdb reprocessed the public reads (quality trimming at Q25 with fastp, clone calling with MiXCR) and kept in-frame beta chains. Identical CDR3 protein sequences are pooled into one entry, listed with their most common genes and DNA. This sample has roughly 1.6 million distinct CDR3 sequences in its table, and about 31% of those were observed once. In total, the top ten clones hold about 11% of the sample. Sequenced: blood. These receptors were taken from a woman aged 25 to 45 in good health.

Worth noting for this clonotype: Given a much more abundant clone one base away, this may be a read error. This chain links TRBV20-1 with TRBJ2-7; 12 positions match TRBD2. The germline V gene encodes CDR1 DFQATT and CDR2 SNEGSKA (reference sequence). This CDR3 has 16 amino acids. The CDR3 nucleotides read TGCAGTGCTAAACCGCCGAGACTAGCGGGAGTATACGGGCAGTACTTC. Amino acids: CSAKPPRLAGVYGQYF.

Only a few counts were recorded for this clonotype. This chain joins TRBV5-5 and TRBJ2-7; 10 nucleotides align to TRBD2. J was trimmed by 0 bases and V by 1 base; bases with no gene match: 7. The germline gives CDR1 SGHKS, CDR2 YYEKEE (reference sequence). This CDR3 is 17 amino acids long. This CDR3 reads CASSLWLAGASSYEQYF. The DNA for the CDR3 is TGTGCCAGCAGCTTGTGGCTAGCGGGAGCCAGCTCCTACGAGCAGTACTTC. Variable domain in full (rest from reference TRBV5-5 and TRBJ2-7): DAGVTQSPTHLIKTRGQQVTLRCSPISGHKSVSWYQQVLGQGPQFIFQYYEKEERGRGNFPDRFSARQFPNYSSELNVNALLLGDSALYLCASSLWLAGASSYEQYFGPGTRLTVT.

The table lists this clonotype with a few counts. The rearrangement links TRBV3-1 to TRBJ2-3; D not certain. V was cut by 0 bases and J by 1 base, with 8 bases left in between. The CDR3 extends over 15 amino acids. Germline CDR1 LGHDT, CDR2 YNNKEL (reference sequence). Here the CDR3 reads CASSQDQARTDTQYF. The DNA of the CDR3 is TGTGCCAGCAGCCAAGATCAGGCCCGCACAGATACGCAGTATTTT.

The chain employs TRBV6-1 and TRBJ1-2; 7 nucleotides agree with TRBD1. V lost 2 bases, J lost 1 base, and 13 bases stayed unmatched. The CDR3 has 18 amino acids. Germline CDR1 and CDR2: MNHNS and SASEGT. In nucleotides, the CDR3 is TGTGCCAGCAGTGAATACAGGGGAGTATCACGGAGTAACTATGGCTACACCTTC. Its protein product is CASSEYRGVSRSNYGYTF.

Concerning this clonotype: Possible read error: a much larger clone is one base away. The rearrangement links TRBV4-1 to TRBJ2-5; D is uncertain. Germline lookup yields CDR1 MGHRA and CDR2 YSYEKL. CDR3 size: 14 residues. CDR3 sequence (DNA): TGCGCCAGCAGCCAATTGTCCGGCCAAGGGACCCAGTACTTC. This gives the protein CASSQLSGQGTQYF.

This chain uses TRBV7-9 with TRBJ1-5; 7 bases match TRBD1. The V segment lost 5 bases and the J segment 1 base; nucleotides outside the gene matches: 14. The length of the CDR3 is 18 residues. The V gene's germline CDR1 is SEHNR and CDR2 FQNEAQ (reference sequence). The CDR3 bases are TGTGCCAGCAGCCTCGGGACAGCGGCGGGTTTAAGCAATCAGCCCCAGCATTTT. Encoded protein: CASSLGTAAGLSNQPQHF.

In DNA, the CDR3 is TGTGCCAGCAGCGTCAGGGCGGGGCGGGAGGAAGAGACCCAGTACTTC. Amino acid sequence: CASSVRAGREEETQYF. This chain uses TRBV9 with TRBJ2-5, with 8 bases matching TRBD2. Germline V CDR1 and CDR2: SGDLS, YYNGEE. V was clipped by 2 bases and J by 3 bases; unmatched bases: 9. The CDR3 is 16 residues long.

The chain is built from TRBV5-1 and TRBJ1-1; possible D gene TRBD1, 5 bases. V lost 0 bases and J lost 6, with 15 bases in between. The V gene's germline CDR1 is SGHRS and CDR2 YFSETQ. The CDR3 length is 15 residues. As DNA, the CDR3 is TGCGCCAGCAGCTTGGTCGGGGGAATGGGGGCTGAAGCTTTCTTT. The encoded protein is CASSLVGGMGAEAFF.

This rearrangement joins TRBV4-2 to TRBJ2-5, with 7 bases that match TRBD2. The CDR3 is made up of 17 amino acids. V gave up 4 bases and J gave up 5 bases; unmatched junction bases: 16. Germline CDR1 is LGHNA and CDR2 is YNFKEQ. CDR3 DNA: TGTGCCAGCAGCCCCCGGTTTAGCGGGCGCTCGGGGGAGACCCAGTACTTC. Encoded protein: CASSPRFSGRSGETQYF.